This TCR beta chain was documented in a study of Ad26.COV2.S vaccination and SARS-CoV-2 variants. Study context: It was the COV1001 Ad26.COV2.S trial arm that included the donor. Study-wide findings and caveats: People who got the vaccine or the placebo had similar non-spike TCR breadth. Spike-specific TCR breadth in vaccine recipients exceeded that seen in placebo recipients.

As concerns this clone: Its specificity is unknown.

Sequencing used immunoSEQ multiplex PCR; TCRdb keeps in-frame clones, though not all of them. The table includes over 450,000 clones, 89% detected once. There are 12 residues in the CDR3. V lost 5 bases and J lost 3, with 7 bases in between. Looked up from germline, CDR1 is MDHEN and CDR2 is SYDVKM. Treatment in this sample: around 19 received Ad26.COV2.S at low or high dose, single or two shots; 5 received placebo; per-sample allocation not given. Collection of the samples took place on day 63 after the first injection of vaccine or placebo. This sequence was found in a person aged 18-60 years who received the Ad26.COV2.S COVID-19 vaccine or a placebo. J is TRBJ1-2 and V is TRBV28, with no clear D. Sequencing was performed on peripheral blood, taken in a trial of Ad26.COV2.S vaccine versus placebo. CDR3 nucleotide sequence: TGTGCCAGCAGTCCGGACTACTATGGCTACACCTTC. Translated: CASSPDYYGYTF.